This T cell receptor beta chain was profiled in a study of blood T cell repertoires in COVID-19. Study in general: COVID-19 samples, acute and convalescent, were from the United States, Italy and Spain. PBMCs, B-cell-depleted T cells, or T cells were the source of the cDNA or gDNA that made up the material.

This clone showed up just once. This CDR3 is 16 amino acids long. The ends were cut back, 3 bases at V and 0 bases at J, with 14 bases in the middle. Per germline, CDR1 MDHEN and CDR2 SYDVKM. Per the study methods: Using reference gene primer amplification, nucleated cell counts were estimated. TCRdb keeps only in-frame clones here, not all; method: immunoSEQ multiplex PCR. The V and J calls and clone size were taken over from that table, and D and trimming were inferred from the DNA. This table holds 36,000 or so clones, around nine tenths found once. The TCR originated in a woman aged 70-85 years with active COVID-19. The rearrangement uses TRBV28 and TRBJ1-1; a weak D match, TRBD1 (6 bases). The sample was peripheral blood. The CDR3 sequence is CASSLGAASMNTEAFF. The CDR3, as DNA: TGTGCCAGCAGTTTGGGGGCAGCAAGTATGAACACTGAAGCTTTCTTT.